This T cell receptor beta chain was profiled in a study of T cells in Graves' hyperthyroidism and ophthalmopathy. Points from the study as a whole: Blood also contained most expanded thyroid clonotypes above 0.001. Model predictions of ophthalmopathy came a median about six months before onset.

As for this clonotype: What it binds is unknown.

TCR beta CDR3 regions were amplified from RNA transcripts. First-round RT-PCR with HTBI primers amplified the TCR CDR3 region. TCRdb re-called the multiplex PCR reads through MiXCR, storing one row per CDR3 protein. The data contain roughly 550,000 distinct CDR3 sequences, about 16% of them singletons. The CDR3 covers 14 residues. Germline V gene lookup returns CDR1 MNHEY and CDR2 SVGAGI. Trimming took off 2 bases at V and 6 bases at J, with 13 bases between the two ends. Diagnoses were made from clinical symptoms, serum measures (thyroxine and TRAb), thyroid ultrasound and orbital computed tomography. Fresh peripheral blood, around 11 ml of it, supplied the PBMCs.

The sequence came from a woman aged 25 to 45 with Graves' ophthalmopathy. Sequencing used blood. This sequence joins TRBV6-5 and TRBJ1-1; unclear D gene. Here the CDR3 DNA reads TGTGCCAGCAGTTACGTCCAGCGTAACTCTGAAGCTTTCTTT. Protein sequence: CASSYVQRNSEAFF.